This T cell receptor delta chain came from a study of γδ T cells in repeated Plasmodium falciparum infection. At the level of the study: Age- and gender-matched Australian children served as comparison for malaria-exposed Malian children.

TCRdb reprocessed the multiplex PCR reads through CATT. Among tens of thousands of delta-chain clones listed, approximately 1.8% were seen once. This CDR3 comprises 17 residues. CDR1 GEAIGNYY and CDR2 EKD come from the germline V gene. V lost 3 bases, J lost 0 bases, and 19 bases lay in between. On this clone: What it binds is unknown. TCRdb's listed protein matches a much larger clone and diverges from this DNA's translation at residue 5, likely through a read error; the protein shown comes from the DNA.

Vgamma9/Vdelta2+ and Vdelta2-negative gammadelta T cells were flow-sorted from PBMC for bulk sequencing. Study-level findings and limits: Vgamma9/Vdelta2+ repertoires stayed stably polyclonal over time and infection.

The chain uses TRDV2 and TRDJ1; D is uncertain. TCRdb records no J gene; here it was assigned by comparing the DNA to germline. This clonotype was obtained from a pool of human donors (malaria-infected and uninfected, not separated). Sequencing used gamma-delta T cells from blood. The CDR3 is CACDSVSSPGYTDKLIF. The CDR3 DNA reads TGTGCCTGTGACTCCGTGTCCTCTCCGGGGTACACCGATAAACTCATCTTT.